One and the same sample provided the 19 T cell receptor beta chains below, sequenced in a study of CD8+ T cells in alopecia areata. Sequencing relied on a cDNA template that was reverse transcribed from extracted RNA. TCRdb's table, derived via immunoSEQ multiplex PCR, lists solely in-frame clones and lacks some. The data contain tens of thousands of clones, approximately 70% of them singletons. Treatment meaning: oral pan-JAK inhibitor, 5-10 mg twice daily. The sequencing here drew on CD8+ T cells sorted from blood, taken at week 24, from a patient treated with tofacitinib. All receptors derive from a human donor with alopecia areata.

The chain has TRBV29-1 and TRBJ2-7, with 11 bases matching TRBD2. Per the germline V gene, CDR1 is SQVTM and CDR2 is ANQGSEA. The CDR3 loop spans 14 amino acids. The V gene end was trimmed by 6 bases and the J gene end by 3 bases; junction bases not matched to a gene: 7. The CDR3 spells CSVTGTSGVYEQYF. The CDR3 nucleotides read TGCAGCGTGACCGGGACTAGCGGAGTCTACGAGCAGTACTTC.

This clone was counted a single time. The V call is TRBV27, the J call TRBJ1-1; possibly TRBD1 for D (6 bases). V lost 2 bases to trimming and J lost 0 bases, with 10 bases between them. This CDR3 is built from 15 residues. CDR1 MNHEY and CDR2 SMNVEV come from the germline V gene (reference sequence). CDR3 bases: TGTGCCAGCAGTTTAAGGGGGGCGGTGAACACTGAAGCTTTCTTT. Translated, it gives CASSLRGAVNTEAFF.

This clone has a single count. The rearrangement joins TRBV7-2 to TRBJ2-2, with 10 positions matching TRBD2. This CDR3 region has 15 residues. The trim removed 4 bases at V and 1 base at J, leaving 0 bases unmatched. Germline V gene lookup returns CDR1 SGHTA and CDR2 FQGNSA. The CDR3: CASSWTSGNTGELFF. As DNA, the CDR3 is TGTGCCAGCAGCTGGACTAGCGGGAACACCGGGGAGCTGTTTTTT.

V and J are TRBV4-1 and TRBJ2-7, with 8 bases fitting TRBD1. With 2 bases clipped from V and 2 bases from J, the junction kept 2 bases outside the gene matches. From germline, CDR1 is MGHRA and CDR2 YSYEKL. The CDR3 spans 14 residues. CDR3 coding DNA: TGCGCCAGCAGCCAAATACAGGGGGCCTACGAGCAGTACTTC. Protein sequence: CASSQIQGAYEQYF.

The chain has TRBV4-3 and TRBJ2-5; D may be TRBD2 (6 bases). Trimming left V 0 bases short and J 2 bases short, with 13 bases between. CDR3 length equals 16 residues. Germline loops: CDR1 LGHNA, CDR2 YSLEER. The CDR3 DNA is TGCGCCAGCAGCCAAGATCACGGGGGATTTCAAGAGACCCAGTACTTC. Translating it yields CASSQDHGGFQETQYF.

The gene calls are TRBV27 and TRBJ2-5; 8 bases are a match to TRBD2. V trimming: 6 bases; J trimming: 5 bases; junction bases outside the gene matches: 11. The germline V gene encodes CDR1 MNHEY and CDR2 SMNVEV (reference sequence). The CDR3 totals 15 residues. CDR3 nucleotide sequence: TGTGCCAGCAGCCAAGAGGGGACTAGGGGGGAGACCCAGTACTTC. This encodes CASSQEGTRGETQYF.

This clone was detected only once. The chain links TRBV29-1 to TRBJ2-3; D is ambiguous. CDR1 SQVTM and CDR2 ANQGSEA come from the germline V gene. The CDR3 covers 13 residues. Trimming removed 2 bases at V and 2 bases at J, with 8 bases between. CDR3 sequence (DNA): TGCAGCGTTGAATCCAGGCTCACAGATACGCAGTATTTT. It translates to CSVESRLTDTQYF.

V gene TRBV30 combines with J gene TRBJ2-1, with D uncertain. The CDR3 covers 14 residues. The ends were cut back, 1 base at V and 0 bases at J, with 7 bases in the middle. Germline values: CDR1 GTSNPN, CDR2 SVGIG (reference sequence). The CDR3 region has the DNA TGTGCCTGGAGTGACCCTAGCTCCTACAATGAGCAGTTCTTC. This sequence encodes CAWSDPSSYNEQFF.

This chain connects TRBV4-1 to TRBJ1-2, with TRBD1 matching over 9 bases. Germline CDR1 reads MGHRA; CDR2 reads YSYEKL. V lost 1 base and J lost 3; bases outside the gene matches: 6. The CDR3 has 16 amino acids. The CDR3 loop is CASSQVWTGEYYGYTF. CDR3 nucleotides: TGCGCCAGCAGCCAAGTTTGGACAGGGGAGTACTATGGCTACACCTTC.

Only a few counts were recorded for this clone. The genes are TRBV6-4 and TRBJ2-3, with 8 bases aligning to TRBD2. The CDR3 is 14 amino acids. In germline, CDR1 is MRHNA, CDR2 SNTAGT. V was clipped by 3 bases and J by 1 base; unmatched bases: 0. The DNA of the CDR3 is TGTGCCAGCAGTGAGCGGGGGGGCACAGATACGCAGTATTTT. Amino acid sequence: CASSERGGTDTQYF.

As DNA, the CDR3 is TGTGCCAGCAGCCCCCGACTAGCGGGATCAGATACGCAGTATTTT. As protein: CASSPRLAGSDTQYF. The chain employs TRBV9 and TRBJ2-3; 11 positions match TRBD2. Per the germline V gene, CDR1 is SGDLS and CDR2 is YYNGEE. Germline trimming cut 4 bases from V and 4 bases from J; bases unmatched to any gene: 5. CDR3 length: 15 residues. The variable domain in full, completed from reference TRBV9 and TRBJ2-3, reads DSGVTQTPKHLITATGQRVTLRCSPRSGDLSVYWYQQSLDQGLQFLIQYYNGEERAKGNILERFSAQQFPDLHSELNLSSLELGDSALYFCASSPRLAGSDTQYFGPGTRLTVL.

This clone was picked up a small number of times. The chain recombines TRBV7-6 with TRBJ2-3; the D is unclear. The germline CDR1 and CDR2 sequences are SGHVS and FNYEAQ. The ends were cut back, 4 bases at V and 6 bases at J, with 8 bases in the middle. CDR3 length: 12 residues. The DNA of the CDR3 is TGTGCCAGCAGCTCGGAGACTGATACGCAGTATTTT. Amino acid sequence: CASSSETDTQYF.

The chain joins TRBV27 to TRBJ1-4, with TRBD1 as a possible D gene (5 bases). The V gene's germline CDR1 is MNHEY and CDR2 SMNVEV (reference sequence). The CDR3 is made up of 13 amino acids. V shed 9 bases and J shed 8 bases, with 16 bases lying between them. CDR3 in DNA: TGTGCCAGTAGTGCAGGGAAACACGAAAAACTGTTTTTT. Its protein is CASSAGKHEKLFF.

The chain recombines TRBV27 with TRBJ2-1; D is unresolved. The CDR3 is made up of 12 amino acids. Trimming left V 6 bases short and J 0 bases short, with 3 bases between. The germline CDR1 and CDR2 sequences are MNHEY and SMNVEV (reference sequence). Here the CDR3 DNA reads TGTGCCAGCAGGAACTCCTACAATGAGCAGTTCTTC. Amino acid sequence: CASRNSYNEQFF.

The V and J genes are TRBV2 and TRBJ2-7; 9 nucleotides agree with TRBD2. CDR1 is SNHLY, CDR2 FYNNEI, per germline. The length of the CDR3 is 15 residues. J was trimmed by 5 bases and V by 3 bases; bases with no gene match: 8. The CDR3 loop is CASSDPSGTHDEQYF. CDR3 DNA: TGTGCCAGCAGTGACCCTAGCGGGACCCACGACGAGCAGTACTTC. The whole variable domain, remainder taken from reference TRBV2 and TRBJ2-7, is EPEVTQTPSHQVTQMGQEVILRCVPISNHLYFYWYRQILGQKVEFLVSFYNNEISEKSEIFDDQFSVERPDGSNFTLKIRSTKLEDSAMYFCASSDPSGTHDEQYFGPGTRLTVT.

This clone was recorded only once. V and J are TRBV5-1 and TRBJ2-7, with 8 nucleotides matching TRBD2. The CDR3 has 16 amino acids. Germline CDR1 SGHRS, CDR2 YFSETQ. The junction had 10 bases not matched to a gene; V was cut back by 3 bases and J by 2 bases. The CDR3, as DNA: TGCGCCAGCAGCTCCGGGAGGGAATCTCGCCCCTACGAGCAGTACTTC. Amino acid sequence: CASSSGRESRPYEQYF.

The rearrangement links TRBV5-1 to TRBJ2-3, with unresolved D. The V gene lost 0 bases and the J gene lost 0 bases, with 8 bases spanning the gap. The CDR3 consists of 15 residues. CDR1 is SGHRS, CDR2 YFSETQ, per germline. The CDR3 DNA reads as TGCGCCAGCAGCTTGGCCGCAGACAGCACAGATACGCAGTATTTT. This encodes CASSLAADSTDTQYF.

This clone was seen a few times. The CDR3 DNA is TGCGCCAGCAGCCAAGGACAAGAGAGCAATCAGCCCCAGCATTTT. It encodes CASSQGQESNQPQHF. The chain recombines TRBV4-1 with TRBJ1-5; D call uncertain. With 1 base removed from V and 1 base from J, the gap between germline ends came to 8 bases. The CDR3 totals 15 residues. Germline CDR1 MGHRA, CDR2 YSYEKL.

V gene TRBV6-5 combines with J gene TRBJ1-5; D perhaps matches TRBD1 (5 bases). V was clipped by 5 bases and J by 3 bases, with 8 bases between them. Germline-derived CDR1 and CDR2 are MNHEY and SVGAGI. The length of the CDR3 is 13 residues. The CDR3 region is CASSDRFNQPQHF. In DNA form, the CDR3 reads TGTGCCAGCAGTGACAGATTCAATCAGCCCCAGCATTTT.